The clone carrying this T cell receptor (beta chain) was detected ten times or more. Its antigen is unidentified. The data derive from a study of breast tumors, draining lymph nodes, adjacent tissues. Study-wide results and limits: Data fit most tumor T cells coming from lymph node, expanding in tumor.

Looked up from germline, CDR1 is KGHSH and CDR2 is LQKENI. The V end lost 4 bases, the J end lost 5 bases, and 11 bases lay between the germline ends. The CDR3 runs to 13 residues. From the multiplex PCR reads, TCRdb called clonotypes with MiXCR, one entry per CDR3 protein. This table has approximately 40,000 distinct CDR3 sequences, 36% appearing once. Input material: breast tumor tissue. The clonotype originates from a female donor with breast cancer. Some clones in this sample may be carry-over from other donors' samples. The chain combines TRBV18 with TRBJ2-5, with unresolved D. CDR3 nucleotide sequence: TGTGCCAGCTCACTAGACTTACAGGAGACCCAGTACTTC. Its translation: CASSLDLQETQYF. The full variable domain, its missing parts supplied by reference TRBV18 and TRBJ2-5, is NAGVMQNPRHLVRRRGQEARLRCSPMKGHSHVYWYRQLPEEGLKFMVYLQKENIIDESGMPKERFSAEFPKEGPSILRIQQVVRGDSAAYFCASSLDLQETQYFGPGTRLLVL.